Presented here are 27 T cell receptor beta chains from one specimen sequenced in a study of identical twins. TCRdb reanalysed the 5' RACE reads using MiXCR and keeps one entry per CDR3 protein. The data contain approximately 500,000 distinct CDR3 sequences, roughly 15% of them singletons. These data also formed part of another study, on yellow fever vaccine responses in identical twins.

Material for sequencing was CD4+ T cells sorted from blood. The receptors were sampled from a woman aged 18-35 years in good health.

The table lists this clonotype with a few counts. This chain links TRBV12-3 or TRBV12-4 with TRBJ1-3; maybe TRBD1 (5 bases). Deletions cut 5 bases from V and 2 bases from J, with 13 bases between. CDR3 size: 15 residues. The CDR3 reads CASSAGLGAGNTIYF. The CDR3 DNA sequence: TGTGCCAGCAGTGCCGGTCTGGGGGCTGGAAACACCATATATTTT.

Many counts were recorded for this clonotype. The chain has TRBV15 and TRBJ1-1; D remains ambiguous. Germline V gene lookup returns CDR1 LNHNV and CDR2 YYDKDF (reference sequence). This CDR3 spans 14 amino acids. V shed 0 bases and J shed 2 bases, with 7 bases lying between them. CDR3: CATSRDPLNTEAFF. CDR3 bases: TGTGCCACCAGCAGAGATCCCCTAAACACTGAAGCTTTCTTT. The whole variable domain, remainder taken from reference TRBV15 and TRBJ1-1, is DAMVIQNPRYQVTQFGKPVTLSCSQTLNHNVMYWYQQKSSQAPKLLFHYYDKDFNNEADTPDNFQSRRPNTSFCFLDIRSPGLGDTAMYLCATSRDPLNTEAFFGQGTRLTVV.

This clonotype was counted only a few times. The chain is built from TRBV20-1 and TRBJ2-7, with TRBD1 matching over 8 bases. Unmatched junction bases numbered 17, after V lost 6 bases and J lost 4 bases. CDR3 length: 16 residues. CDR1 and CDR2 from the germline V gene are DFQATT and SNEGSKA (reference sequence). The CDR3 spells CSATTGDVGLRYEQYF. The CDR3 region has the DNA TGCAGTGCCACGACAGGGGATGTCGGTCTCAGGTACGAGCAGTACTTC.

This chain uses TRBV28 with TRBJ2-1, with 14 bases identical to TRBD2. Germline V CDR1 and CDR2: MDHEN, SYDVKM. The CDR3 sequence is 19 residues long. The junction had 10 bases not matched to a gene; V was cut back by 6 bases and J by 0 bases. The CDR3 coding sequence is TGTGCCAGCAGGCCCGGACTAGCGGGGGGCTTAAGCTCCTACAATGAGCAGTTCTTC. This gives the protein CASRPGLAGGLSSYNEQFF.

This sequence joins TRBV24-1 and TRBJ2-5, with 9 nucleotides matching TRBD2. This CDR3 region has 16 residues. Germline trimming cut 4 bases from V and 10 bases from J; bases unmatched to any gene: 15. Germline V gene sequence: CDR1 KGHDR, CDR2 SFDVKD. The CDR3 spells CATSEVAGDSRGVQYF. The CDR3 coding sequence is TGTGCCACCAGTGAGGTAGCGGGGGACAGCCGGGGGGTCCAGTACTTC.

This clonotype has only a few counts. The rearrangement uses TRBV20-1 and TRBJ2-7; TRBD2 matches at 9 bases. From germline, CDR1 is DFQATT and CDR2 SNEGSKA (reference sequence). The junction had 12 bases not matched to a gene; V was cut back by 4 bases and J by 5 bases. CDR3 length equals 15 residues. CDR3 protein: CSAIVAGGPRNEQYF. In DNA form, the CDR3 reads TGCAGTGCTATCGTTGCGGGAGGGCCAAGAAACGAGCAGTACTTC.

V usage is TRBV7-6 and J usage is TRBJ2-7; the D gene is possibly TRBD2 (7 bases). The CDR3 extends over 15 amino acids. CDR1 and CDR2 from the germline V gene are SGHVS and FNYEAQ. Trimming took off 5 bases at V and 5 bases at J, with 19 bases between the two ends. The DNA of the CDR3 is TGTGCCAGCAGCCCTAGCGGCGTGGGGGCGAACGAGCAGTACTTC. The encoded protein is CASSPSGVGANEQYF.

In its sample, this clonotype was seen a few times. The V and J genes are TRBV2 and TRBJ2-7, with 9 bases that match TRBD2. The V gene's germline CDR1 is SNHLY and CDR2 FYNNEI. V lost 4 bases and J lost 0; bases outside the gene matches: 1. CDR3 length: 14 residues. The CDR3 is CASSASGISYEQYF. CDR3 coding DNA: TGTGCCAGCAGTGCTAGCGGGATCTCCTACGAGCAGTACTTC.

This clonotype was seen more than once but under ten times. This chain joins TRBV11-3 and TRBJ2-2; 7 nucleotides agree with TRBD2. The CDR3 runs to 16 residues. Germline-derived CDR1 and CDR2 are SGHNT and YENEEA. The V gene end was trimmed by 5 bases and the J gene end by 4 bases; junction bases not matched to a gene: 10. The chain's CDR3 is CASSPLAGGGTGELFF. DNA of the CDR3: TGTGCCAGCAGCCCCTTAGCTGGGGGGGGCACCGGGGAGCTGTTTTTT. The variable domain in full, with the rest retrieved from reference TRBV11-3 and TRBJ2-2, is EAGVVQSPRYKIIEKKQPVAFWCNPISGHNTLYWYLQNLGQGPELLIRYENEEAVDDSQLPKDRFSAERLKGVDSTLKIQPAELGDSAVYLCASSPLAGGGTGELFFGEGSRLTVL.

This sequence joins TRBV4-1 and TRBJ2-5; 7 nucleotides match TRBD2. The CDR3 is 15 amino acids. From germline, CDR1 is MGHRA and CDR2 YSYEKL. Unmatched junction bases numbered 10, after V lost 4 bases and J lost 5 bases. CDR3 nucleotide sequence: TGCGCCAGCAGCCGGACTAGACAGCGCGCGGAGACCCAGTACTTC. It codes for CASSRTRQRAETQYF.

CDR3 DNA: TGTGCCAGCAGCTTGGCCTCTCCCGCAGATACGCAGTATTTT. Its translation is CASSLASPADTQYF. This chain links TRBV5-4 with TRBJ2-3; D is uncertain. V lost 0 bases to trimming and J lost 4 bases, with 9 bases between them. Germline V gene lookup returns CDR1 SGHNT and CDR2 YYREEE (reference sequence). CDR3 length: 14 amino acids. Complete variable domain (other parts from reference TRBV5-4 and TRBJ2-3): ETGVTQSPTHLIKTRGQQVTLRCSSQSGHNTVSWYQQALGQGPQFIFQYYREEENGRGNFPPRFSGLQFPNYSSELNVNALELDDSALYLCASSLASPADTQYFGPGTRLTVL.

This chain connects TRBV3-1 to TRBJ2-7; possibly TRBD2 for D (5 bases). The V and J ends lost 1 base and 3 bases respectively, with 16 bases between them. The CDR3 has 16 amino acids. Germline-derived CDR1 and CDR2 are LGHDT and YNNKEL (reference sequence). CDR3 sequence reads: CASSQGEWVTDYEQYV. The CDR3 region has the DNA TGTGCCAGCAGCCAAGGGGAGTGGGTCACCGACTACGAGCAGTACGTC.

This clonotype was seen a handful of times. The chain recombines TRBV10-2 with TRBJ1-1; possible D gene TRBD1, 5 bases. The CDR3 totals 13 residues. CDR1 WSHSY and CDR2 SAAADI come from the germline V gene. Trimming stripped 6 bases from V and 0 bases from J, with 8 bases between. In DNA, the CDR3 is TGCGCCAGCAGGGGACGAGTGAACACTGAAGCTTTCTTT. Translated: CASRGRVNTEAFF.

The chain combines TRBV2 with TRBJ2-1; D tentatively fits TRBD1 or TRBD2 (5 bases each). The CDR3 length is 14 residues. CDR1 and CDR2 from the germline V gene are SNHLY and FYNNEI. V was clipped by 7 bases and J by 6 bases, with 16 bases between them. CDR3 nucleotide sequence: TGTGCCAGCAAAAGCGTGGGACCCCTCAATGAGCAGTTCTTC. This codes for CASKSVGPLNEQFF.

In this sample, this clonotype turned up a few times. This CDR3 is CASRWTTSTDTQYF. CDR3 in DNA: TGTGCCAGCAGGTGGACAACTAGCACAGATACGCAGTATTTT. The rearrangement links TRBV2 to TRBJ2-3, with D tentatively TRBD1 (5 bases). The CDR3 is 14 amino acids. V dropped 6 bases and J dropped 0 bases, with 10 bases sitting between them. The germline V gene has CDR1 SNHLY and CDR2 FYNNEI.

This clonotype was counted only a few times. The V and J genes are TRBV7-8 and TRBJ1-5, with 8 nucleotides matching TRBD1. CDR3 length: 16 residues. Trimming cost V 8 bases and J 3 bases; bases outside gene matches: 12. Looked up from germline, CDR1 is SGHVS and CDR2 is FQNEAQ. The CDR3 loop reads CASGTLRQGSNQPQHF. The DNA of the CDR3 is TGTGCCAGCGGAACCTTACGACAGGGGTCCAATCAGCCCCAGCATTTT.

V usage is TRBV18 and J usage is TRBJ2-1, with 13 bases aligning to TRBD2. CDR1 is KGHSH and CDR2 is LQKENI in the germline V gene. V was clipped by 3 bases and J by 9 bases; unmatched bases: 17. This CDR3 region has 19 residues. The CDR3 loop reads CASSPFGLAGAPLEGEQFF. In DNA form, the CDR3 reads TGTGCCAGCTCACCGTTCGGACTAGCGGGAGCCCCGCTAGAGGGTGAGCAGTTCTTC.

The chain joins TRBV20-1 to TRBJ2-1; 12 bases agree with TRBD1. The ends lost 3 bases at V and 7 bases at J; junction bases unmatched: 4. Germline CDR1 DFQATT, CDR2 SNEGSKA (reference sequence). The CDR3 runs 14 residues. The CDR3 protein is CSARGQGARNEQFF. CDR3 sequence (DNA): TGCAGTGCTAGGGGACAGGGGGCGAGGAATGAGCAGTTCTTC.

The CDR3 reads CASSVSGTSGSYEQYF. Here the CDR3 DNA reads TGTGCCAGCAGCGTCTCCGGGACTAGCGGGTCCTACGAGCAGTACTTC. The chain is built from TRBV9 and TRBJ2-7, with 12 bases that match TRBD2. CDR3 size: 16 residues. The germline gives CDR1 SGDLS, CDR2 YYNGEE. The V and J ends lost 2 bases and 1 base, in that order; junction bases with no gene match: 4.

This clonotype was detected only a few times. The V gene is TRBV11-2, the J gene TRBJ1-2; possibly TRBD1 for D (5 bases). V lost 6 bases to trimming and J lost 3 bases, with 14 bases between them. The germline V gene has CDR1 SGHAT and CDR2 FQNNGV. This CDR3 comprises 14 residues. The CDR3 region is CASSRSGTDYGYTF. The CDR3 coding sequence is TGTGCCAGCAGTCGCTCCGGGACCGACTATGGCTACACCTTC. Full variable domain (remainder filled in from reference TRBV11-2 and TRBJ1-2): EAGVAQSPRYKIIEKRQSVAFWCNPISGHATLYWYQQILGQGPKLLIQFQNNGVVDDSQLPKDRFSAERLKGVDSTLKIQPAKLEDSAVYLCASSRSGTDYGYTFGSGTRLTVV.

At least ten counts were recorded for this clonotype. This chain connects TRBV4-1 to TRBJ1-2; D is possibly TRBD1 (6 bases). V was pared by 4 bases and J by 0 bases, with 12 bases between. Germline CDR1 is MGHRA and CDR2 is YSYEKL. The length of the CDR3 is 15 residues. CDR3 protein: CASSPQQGPNYGYTF. The CDR3 nucleotides are TGCGCCAGCAGCCCCCAACAGGGACCTAACTATGGCTACACCTTC.

This clonotype was recorded many times. The chain combines TRBV5-1 with TRBJ1-1; TRBD1 is a possible D gene (5 bases). Trimming took off 5 bases at V and 1 base at J, with 21 bases between the two ends. The CDR3 extends over 17 amino acids. Germline V gene lookup returns CDR1 SGHRS and CDR2 YFSETQ. The CDR3: CASRLGREGTKNTEAFF. The CDR3 DNA sequence: TGCGCCAGCAGGCTTGGCCGTGAGGGGACTAAGAACACTGAAGCTTTCTTT.

The V call is TRBV7-2, the J call TRBJ2-7; 9 bases fit TRBD1. Germline CDR1 reads SGHTA; CDR2 reads FQGNSA. The J segment lost 5 bases and the V segment lost 5 bases, leaving 4 bases of the junction unmatched. The CDR3 has 13 residues. The CDR3 sequence: CASSRDRDNEQYF. The CDR3 coding sequence is TGTGCCAGCAGCCGGGACAGGGATAACGAGCAGTACTTC.

This clonotype was observed a few times. The chain joins TRBV6-1 to TRBJ2-2; 7 bases match TRBD2. CDR1 MNHNS and CDR2 SASEGT come from the germline V gene. The trim removed 8 bases at V and 4 bases at J, leaving 10 bases unmatched. This CDR3 has 15 amino acids. CDR3 amino acids: CASRASGTTTGELFF. CDR3 sequence (DNA): TGTGCCAGCCGTGCTAGCGGAACCACCACCGGGGAGCTGTTTTTT.

J is TRBJ2-6 and V is TRBV7-8; 10 nucleotides align to TRBD1. Germline V CDR1 and CDR2: SGHVS, FQNEAQ. V shed 5 bases, J shed 13 bases, and the junction held 5 bases outside the gene matches. The CDR3 sequence is 13 residues long. The CDR3: CASSVPGQGVLTF. CDR3 nucleotides: TGTGCCAGCAGCGTACCGGGACAGGGGGTCCTGACTTTC. Complete variable domain (other parts from reference TRBV7-8 and TRBJ2-6): GAGVSQSPRYKVAKRGQDVALRCDPISGHVSLFWYQQALGQGPEFLTYFQNEAQLDKSGLPSDRFFAERPEGSVSTLKIQRTQQEDSAVYLCASSVPGQGVLTFGAGSRLTVL.

For the CDR3, the DNA is TGTGCCACCAGCAGAGATCAAGGGGTGCAGTACTTC. As protein: CATSRDQGVQYF. The chain employs TRBV15 and TRBJ2-7; TRBD1 is a possible D gene (5 bases). Germline CDR1 is LNHNV and CDR2 is YYDKDF (reference sequence). The V end lost 0 bases, the J end lost 9 bases, and 9 bases lay between the germline ends. This CDR3 is built from 12 residues.

This clonotype occurred a few times. The chain recombines TRBV20-1 with TRBJ2-7; D is uncertain. The CDR3 contains 13 residues. Germline assignment: CDR1 DFQATT and CDR2 SNEGSKA (reference sequence). With 3 bases removed from V and 3 bases from J, the gap between germline ends came to 12 bases. The CDR3 DNA reads as TGCAGTGCTAGTCCAGACGACTTCTACGAGCAGTACGTC. This codes for CSASPDDFYEQYV.